This T cell receptor (beta chain) is drawn from a study of cytomegalovirus exposure and HLA in healthy donors. Study summary: In a previous analysis, around 110 million unique TCR beta sequences were found from roughly 180 million T cells. Findings and limits, study-wide: V- and J-gene trimming in TCR beta was tied to a missense DCLRE1C variant by an analysis performed later. A reported reduction in N-insertions relative to the 666-donor mean was seen in an Asian-associated ancestry cluster in a later analysis.

In the PCR, 60 Vbeta and 13 Jbeta primers were used. Profiled with immunoSEQ multiplex PCR; TCRdb holds only in-frame clones, not every one. The sample totals some 130,000 clones. The CDR3 covers 15 residues. With 6 bases clipped from V and 10 bases from J, the junction kept 16 bases outside the gene matches. Germline lookup yields CDR1 LNHDA and CDR2 SQIVND (reference sequence). In regard to this clone: Its antigen is unknown.

Input material: PBMCs. The chain has TRBV19 and TRBJ1-1; 8 nucleotides match TRBD1. The TCR originated in a middle-aged woman in good health and CMV-seropositive. Here the CDR3 reads CASRRLTDRGSGAFF. CDR3 DNA: TGTGCCAGTAGGAGACTAACCGACAGGGGATCTGGAGCTTTCTTT.